A selection of T cell receptor beta chains follows, all from one sample in a study of beta chain features in type 1 diabetes. Generated by immunoSEQ multiplex PCR, the TCRdb table keeps only in-frame clones and is missing some. The profile covers some 370,000 clones, with 9.6% appearing a single time and approximately 0.6% taken by the ten largest. Sequenced sample: central memory CD4+ T cells from blood. Receptors originate from a man aged 30-40 years with type 1 diabetes. CDR3s include the opening cysteine and the closing phenylalanine or tryptophan. Fields, in order: clone size, J gene, V gene, CDR3 protein. Part of the rows lack a size; the others show once, few, many or a class for expanded clones.

size: few
J: TRBJ2-1
V: TRBV5-1
CDR3: CASRKTGGTTYNEQFF

size: few
J: TRBJ2-1
V: TRBV7-9
CDR3: CASTPLAGAYNEQFF

size: few
J: TRBJ2-5
V: TRBV30
CDR3: CAWSGLASETQYF

size: few
J: TRBJ2-7
V: TRBV28
CDR3: CASSPGGGPYEQYF

size: few
J: TRBJ1-5
V: TRBV7-2
CDR3: CASSWGQLNQPQHF

size: few
J: TRBJ2-7
V: TRBV27
CDR3: CATRYQGQVDF

size: few
J: TRBJ2-7
V: TRBV9
CDR3: CASSVTSGSYEQYF

size: -
J: TRBJ2-7
V: TRBV27
CDR3: CASSPRQGVYEQYF

size: many
J: TRBJ1-2
V: TRBV5-8
CDR3: CASSRPGQGYGYTF

size: few
J: TRBJ2-1
V: TRBV18
CDR3: CASSQGTSGRSIGQFF

size: few
J: TRBJ1-2
V: TRBV28
CDR3: CASSAGGGYGYTF

size: few
J: TRBJ1-5
V: TRBV4-1
CDR3: CASSQDQVGVNQPQHF

size: few
J: TRBJ1-5
V: TRBV7-3
CDR3: CASSQTGEGSAQHF

size: few
J: TRBJ2-7
V: TRBV7-2
CDR3: CASSLGLADYEQYF

size: few
J: TRBJ2-5
V: TRBV6-5
CDR3: CASSYAGLAPSETQYF

size: few
J: TRBJ1-2
V: TRBV7-2
CDR3: CASSLGQGGYGYTF

size: -
J: TRBJ2-5
V: TRBV6-5
CDR3: CASSYSWGAQETQYF

size: few
J: TRBJ2-2
V: TRBV9
CDR3: CASSRTPPTFGGELFF

size: few
J: TRBJ1-1
V: TRBV6-1
CDR3: CATRLGGGTEAFF

size: -
J: TRBJ2-5
V: TRBV29-1
CDR3: CSVDPSGTGETQYF

size: many
J: TRBJ2-3
V: TRBV5-1
CDR3: CASSLGLLGGDTQYF

size: -
J: TRBJ2-3
V: TRBV7-9
CDR3: CASSFLRAGRLPTDTQYF

size: few
J: TRBJ2-3
V: TRBV6-5
CDR3: CASRPGGRGTDTQYF

size: -
J: TRBJ2-1
V: TRBV7-8
CDR3: CASTIYNEQFF

size: few
J: TRBJ1-2
V: TRBV7-8
CDR3: CASSSQINYGYTF

size: many
J: TRBJ2-6
V: TRBV2
CDR3: CATSGGVGSGANVLTF

size: -
J: TRBJ1-1
V: TRBV6-5
CDR3: CASSLTGGLGTEAFF

size: few
J: TRBJ2-7
V: TRBV30
CDR3: CAWSRGQVDREQYF

size: many
J: TRBJ2-3
V: TRBV5-4
CDR3: CASSSDTDTQYF

size: -
J: TRBJ2-2
V: TRBV5-4
CDR3: CASSTYLRATGELFF

size: -
J: TRBJ2-7
V: TRBV18
CDR3: CASSPGTSVEYEQYF

size: -
J: TRBJ1-1
V: TRBV19
CDR3: CASEVGGADTEAFF

size: many
J: TRBJ2-2
V: TRBV7-9
CDR3: CASSEYRGLSTGELFF

size: -
J: TRBJ2-5
V: TRBV5-1
CDR3: CASSLGSRGSQETQYF

size: few
J: TRBJ2-7
V: TRBV27
CDR3: CASSLSNQGHFPYEQYF

size: -
J: TRBJ2-5
V: TRBV4-1
CDR3: CASSQDGGSLETQYF

size: many
J: TRBJ1-5
V: TRBV7-9
CDR3: CASSLGSGEGQPQHF

size: -
J: TRBJ2-1
V: TRBV7-7
CDR3: CASSLDTGAEQFF

size: many
J: TRBJ2-3
V: TRBV10-3
CDR3: CAISEMGSITDTQYF

size: few
J: TRBJ2-2
V: TRBV28
CDR3: CASSPGRATQDGELFF

size: few
J: TRBJ2-5
V: TRBV29-1
CDR3: CSAGSSETQYF

size: few
J: TRBJ2-2
V: TRBV2
CDR3: CASSELQGHTGELFF

size: -
J: TRBJ2-7
V: TRBV19
CDR3: CASSIGLAGLSYEQYF

size: few
J: TRBJ2-3
V: TRBV4-2
CDR3: CASSGLGRLTDTQYF

size: -
J: TRBJ1-2
V: TRBV9
CDR3: CASSDGRGQGTYGYTF

size: few
J: TRBJ2-7
V: TRBV6-1
CDR3: CASSLEGEQYF

size: -
J: TRBJ2-1
V: TRBV29-1
CDR3: CSVEGLVHNEQFF

size: -
J: TRBJ2-7
V: TRBV7-2
CDR3: CASSLVGMGVEQYF